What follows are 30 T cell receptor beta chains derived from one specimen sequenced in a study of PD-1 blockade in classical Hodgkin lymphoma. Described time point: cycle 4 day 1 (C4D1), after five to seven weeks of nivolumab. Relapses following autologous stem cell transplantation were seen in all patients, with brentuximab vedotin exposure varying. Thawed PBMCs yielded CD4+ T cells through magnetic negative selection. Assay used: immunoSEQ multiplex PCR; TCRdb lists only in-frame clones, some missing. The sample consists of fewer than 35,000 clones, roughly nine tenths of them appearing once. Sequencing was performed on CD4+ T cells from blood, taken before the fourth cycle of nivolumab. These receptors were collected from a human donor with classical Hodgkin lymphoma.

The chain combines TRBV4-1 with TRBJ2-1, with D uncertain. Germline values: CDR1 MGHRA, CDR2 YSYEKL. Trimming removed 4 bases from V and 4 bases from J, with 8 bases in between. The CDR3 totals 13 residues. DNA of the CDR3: TGCGCCAGCAGCCCGGGCTATTACAATGAGCAGTTCTTC. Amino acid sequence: CASSPGYYNEQFF.

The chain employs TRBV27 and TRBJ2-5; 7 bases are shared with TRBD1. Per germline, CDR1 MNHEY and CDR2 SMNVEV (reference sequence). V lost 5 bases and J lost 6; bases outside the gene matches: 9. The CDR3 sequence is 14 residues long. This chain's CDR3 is CASSPAGTVKTQYF. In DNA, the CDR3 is TGTGCCAGCAGTCCGGCCGGGACAGTTAAGACCCAGTACTTC.

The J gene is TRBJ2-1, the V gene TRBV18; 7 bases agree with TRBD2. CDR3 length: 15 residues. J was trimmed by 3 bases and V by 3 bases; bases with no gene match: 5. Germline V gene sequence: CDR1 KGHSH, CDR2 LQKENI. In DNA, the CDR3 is TGTGCCAGCTCACCCGTAGCGGGCAACTACAATGAGCAGTTCTTC. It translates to CASSPVAGNYNEQFF. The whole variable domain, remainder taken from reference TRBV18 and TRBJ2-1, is NAGVMQNPRHLVRRRGQEARLRCSPMKGHSHVYWYRQLPEEGLKFMVYLQKENIIDESGMPKERFSAEFPKEGPSILRIQQVVRGDSAAYFCASSPVAGNYNEQFFGPGTRLTVL.

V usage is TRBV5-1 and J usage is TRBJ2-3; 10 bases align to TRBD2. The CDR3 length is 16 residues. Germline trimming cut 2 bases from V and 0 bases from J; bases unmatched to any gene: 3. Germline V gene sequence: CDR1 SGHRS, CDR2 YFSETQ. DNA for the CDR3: TGCGCCAGCAGCTTCGGACTAGCGGAGAGCACAGATACGCAGTATTTT. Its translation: CASSFGLAESTDTQYF.

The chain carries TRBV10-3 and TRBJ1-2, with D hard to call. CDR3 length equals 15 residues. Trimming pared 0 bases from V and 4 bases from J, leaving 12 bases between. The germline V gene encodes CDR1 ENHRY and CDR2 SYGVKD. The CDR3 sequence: CAISESSLYAYGYTF. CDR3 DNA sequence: TGTGCCATCAGTGAGTCGTCATTGTACGCCTATGGCTACACCTTC.

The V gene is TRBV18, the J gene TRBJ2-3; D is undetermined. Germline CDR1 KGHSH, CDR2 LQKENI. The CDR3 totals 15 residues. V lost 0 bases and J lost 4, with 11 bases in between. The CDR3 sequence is CASSPPAEFSDTQYF. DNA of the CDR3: TGTGCCAGCTCACCACCGGCGGAATTCTCAGATACGCAGTATTTT. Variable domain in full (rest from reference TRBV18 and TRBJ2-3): NAGVMQNPRHLVRRRGQEARLRCSPMKGHSHVYWYRQLPEEGLKFMVYLQKENIIDESGMPKERFSAEFPKEGPSILRIQQVVRGDSAAYFCASSPPAEFSDTQYFGPGTRLTVL.

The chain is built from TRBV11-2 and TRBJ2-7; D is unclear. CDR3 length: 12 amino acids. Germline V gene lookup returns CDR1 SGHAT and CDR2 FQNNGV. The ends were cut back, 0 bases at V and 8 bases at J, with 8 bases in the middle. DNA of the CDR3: TGTGCCAGCAGCTTAGAGGCCCTCCAGCAGTACTTC. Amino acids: CASSLEALQQYF.

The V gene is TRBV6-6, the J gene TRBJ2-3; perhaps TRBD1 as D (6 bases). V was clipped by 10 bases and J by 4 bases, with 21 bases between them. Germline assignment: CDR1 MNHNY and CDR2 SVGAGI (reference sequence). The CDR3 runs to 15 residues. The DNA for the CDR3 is TGTGCCACGATCCGGACAGCCCTAGGGGCAGATACGCAGTATTTT. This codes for CATIRTALGADTQYF.

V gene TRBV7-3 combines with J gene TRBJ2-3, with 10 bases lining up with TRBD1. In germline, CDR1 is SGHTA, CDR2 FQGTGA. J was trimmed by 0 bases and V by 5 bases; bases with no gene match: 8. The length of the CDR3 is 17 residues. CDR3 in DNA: TGTGCCAGCAGCCAGGGACAGGGGACAACTAGCACAGATACGCAGTATTTT. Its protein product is CASSQGQGTTSTDTQYF.

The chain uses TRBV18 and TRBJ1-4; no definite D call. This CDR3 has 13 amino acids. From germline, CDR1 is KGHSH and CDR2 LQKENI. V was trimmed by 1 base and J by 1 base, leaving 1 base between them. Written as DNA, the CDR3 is TGTGCCAGCTCACCACGAACTAATGAAAAACTGTTTTTT. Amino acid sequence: CASSPRTNEKLFF.

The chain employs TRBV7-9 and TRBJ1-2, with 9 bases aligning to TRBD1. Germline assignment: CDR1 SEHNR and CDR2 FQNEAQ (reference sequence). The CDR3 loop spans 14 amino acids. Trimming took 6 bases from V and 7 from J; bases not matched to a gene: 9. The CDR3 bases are TGTGCCAGCAGTTTCGGGACAGGGAGCTTTGGCTACACCTTC. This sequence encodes CASSFGTGSFGYTF.

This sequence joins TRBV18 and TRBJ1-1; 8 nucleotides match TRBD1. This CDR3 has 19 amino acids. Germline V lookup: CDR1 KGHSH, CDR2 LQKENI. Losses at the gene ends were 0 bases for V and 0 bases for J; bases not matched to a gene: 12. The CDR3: CASSPPNRKTGALNTEAFF. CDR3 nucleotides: TGTGCCAGCTCACCACCGAATAGAAAGACAGGGGCACTGAACACTGAAGCTTTCTTT.

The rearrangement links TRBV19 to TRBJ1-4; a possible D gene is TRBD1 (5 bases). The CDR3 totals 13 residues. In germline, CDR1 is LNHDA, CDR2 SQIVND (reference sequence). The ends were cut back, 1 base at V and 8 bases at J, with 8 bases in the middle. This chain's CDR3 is CASSIAAGEKLFF. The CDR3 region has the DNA TGTGCCAGTAGTATAGCGGCAGGGGAAAAACTGTTTTTT.

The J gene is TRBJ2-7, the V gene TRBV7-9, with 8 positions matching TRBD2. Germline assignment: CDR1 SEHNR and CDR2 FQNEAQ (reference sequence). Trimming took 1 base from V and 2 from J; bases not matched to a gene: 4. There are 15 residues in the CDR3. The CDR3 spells CASSLVGRAAYEQYF. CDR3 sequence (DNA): TGTGCCAGCAGCTTAGTCGGGAGGGCCGCCTACGAGCAGTACTTC.

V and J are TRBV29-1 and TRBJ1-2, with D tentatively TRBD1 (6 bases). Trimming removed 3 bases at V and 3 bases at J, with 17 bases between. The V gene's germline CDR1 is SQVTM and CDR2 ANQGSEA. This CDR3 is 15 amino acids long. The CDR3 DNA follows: TGCAGCGTTGACAAGCCCTCGACAGGAGACTATGGCTACACCTTC. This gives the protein CSVDKPSTGDYGYTF.

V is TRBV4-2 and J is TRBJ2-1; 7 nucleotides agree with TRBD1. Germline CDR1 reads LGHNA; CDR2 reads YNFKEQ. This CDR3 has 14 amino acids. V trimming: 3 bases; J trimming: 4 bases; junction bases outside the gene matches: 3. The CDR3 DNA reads TGTGCCAGCAGCCAGGGACAGCGGTACAATGAGCAGTTCTTC. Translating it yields CASSQGQRYNEQFF.

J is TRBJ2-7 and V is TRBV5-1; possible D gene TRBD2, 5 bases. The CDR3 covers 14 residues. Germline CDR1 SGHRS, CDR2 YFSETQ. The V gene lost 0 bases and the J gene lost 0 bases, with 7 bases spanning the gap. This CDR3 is CASSLVTSSYEQYF. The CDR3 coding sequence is TGCGCCAGCAGCTTGGTCACTAGCTCCTACGAGCAGTACTTC.

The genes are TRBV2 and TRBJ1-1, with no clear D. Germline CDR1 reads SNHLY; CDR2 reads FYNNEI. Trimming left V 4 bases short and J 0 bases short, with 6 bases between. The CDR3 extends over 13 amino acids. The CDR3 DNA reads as TGTGCCAGCAGTGCGGGGATGAACACTGAAGCTTTCTTT. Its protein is CASSAGMNTEAFF.

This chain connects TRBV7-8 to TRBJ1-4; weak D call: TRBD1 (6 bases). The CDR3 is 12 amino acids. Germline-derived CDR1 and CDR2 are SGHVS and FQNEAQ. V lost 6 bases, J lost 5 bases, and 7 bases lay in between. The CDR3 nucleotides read TGTGCCAGCAGTGGGACAAATGAAAAACTGTTTTTT. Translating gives CASSGTNEKLFF.

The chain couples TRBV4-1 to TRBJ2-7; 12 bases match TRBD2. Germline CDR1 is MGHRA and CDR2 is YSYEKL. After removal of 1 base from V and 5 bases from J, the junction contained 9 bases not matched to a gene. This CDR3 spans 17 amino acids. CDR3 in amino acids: CASSQAMTSGSFHEQYF. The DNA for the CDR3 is TGCGCCAGCAGCCAAGCCATGACTAGCGGGAGTTTCCACGAGCAGTACTTC.

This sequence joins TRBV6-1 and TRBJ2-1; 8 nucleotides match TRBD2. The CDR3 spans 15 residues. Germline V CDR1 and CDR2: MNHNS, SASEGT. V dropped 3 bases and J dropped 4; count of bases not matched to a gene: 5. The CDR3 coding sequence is TGTGCCAGCAGTGAGATAGCGGGGTTATACAATGAGCAGTTCTTC. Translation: CASSEIAGLYNEQFF.

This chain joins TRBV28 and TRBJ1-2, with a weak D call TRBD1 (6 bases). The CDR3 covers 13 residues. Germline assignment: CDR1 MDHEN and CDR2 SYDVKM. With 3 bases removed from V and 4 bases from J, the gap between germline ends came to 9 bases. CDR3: CASSLLTGYGYTF. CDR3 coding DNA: TGTGCCAGCAGTTTGCTGACAGGCTATGGCTACACCTTC.

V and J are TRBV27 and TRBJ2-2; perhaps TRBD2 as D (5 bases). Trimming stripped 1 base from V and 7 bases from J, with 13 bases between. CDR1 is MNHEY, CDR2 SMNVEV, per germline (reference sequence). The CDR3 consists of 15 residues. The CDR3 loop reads CASSLFFGNIGELFF. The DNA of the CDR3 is TGTGCCAGCAGTTTATTTTTCGGGAATATCGGGGAGCTGTTTTTT.

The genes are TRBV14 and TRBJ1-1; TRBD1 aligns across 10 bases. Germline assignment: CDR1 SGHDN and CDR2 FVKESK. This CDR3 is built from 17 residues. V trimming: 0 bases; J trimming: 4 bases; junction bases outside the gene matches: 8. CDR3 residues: CASSQDSRDRGPTEAFF. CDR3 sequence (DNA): TGTGCCAGCAGCCAAGATAGCCGGGACAGGGGCCCCACTGAAGCTTTCTTT.

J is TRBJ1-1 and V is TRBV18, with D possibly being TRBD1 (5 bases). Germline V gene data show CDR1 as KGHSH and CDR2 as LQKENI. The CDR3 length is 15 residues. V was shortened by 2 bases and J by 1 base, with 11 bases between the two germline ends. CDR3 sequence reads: CASSPFIGENTEAFF. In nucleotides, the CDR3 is TGTGCCAGCTCACCATTTATAGGGGAGAACACTGAAGCTTTCTTT.

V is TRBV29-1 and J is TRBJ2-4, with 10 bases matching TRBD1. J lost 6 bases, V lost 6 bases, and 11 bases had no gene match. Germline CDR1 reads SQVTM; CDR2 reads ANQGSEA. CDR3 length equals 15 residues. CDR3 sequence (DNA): TGCAGCGTGAGGACGGGACAGGGGTCGGGAAACATTCAGTACTTC. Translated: CSVRTGQGSGNIQYF.

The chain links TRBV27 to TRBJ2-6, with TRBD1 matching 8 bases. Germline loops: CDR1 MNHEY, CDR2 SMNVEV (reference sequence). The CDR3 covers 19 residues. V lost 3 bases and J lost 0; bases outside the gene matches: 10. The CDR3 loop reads CASSFRQGPWDSGANVLTF. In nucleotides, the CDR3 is TGTGCCAGCAGTTTCCGACAGGGGCCGTGGGACTCTGGGGCCAACGTCCTGACTTTC.

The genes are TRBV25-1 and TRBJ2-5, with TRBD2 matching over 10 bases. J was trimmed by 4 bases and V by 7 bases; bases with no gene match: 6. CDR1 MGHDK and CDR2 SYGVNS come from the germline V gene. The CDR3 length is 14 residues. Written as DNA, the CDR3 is TGTGCCAGCAAATCGGCTAGCGGGAGAGAGACCCAGTACTTC. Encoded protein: CASKSASGRETQYF.

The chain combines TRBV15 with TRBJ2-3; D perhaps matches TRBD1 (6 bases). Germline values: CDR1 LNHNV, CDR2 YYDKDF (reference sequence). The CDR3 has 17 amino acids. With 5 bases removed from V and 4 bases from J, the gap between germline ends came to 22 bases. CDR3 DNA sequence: TGTGCCACCAGCGGAAAGAGGGACATGTTAAGATCAGATACGCAGTATTTT. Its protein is CATSGKRDMLRSDTQYF.

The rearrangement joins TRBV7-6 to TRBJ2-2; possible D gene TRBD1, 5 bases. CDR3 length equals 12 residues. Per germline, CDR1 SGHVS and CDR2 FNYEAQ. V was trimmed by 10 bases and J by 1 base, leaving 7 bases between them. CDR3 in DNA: TGTGCCACAGGGAAGAACACCGGGGAGCTGTTTTTT. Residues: CATGKNTGELFF. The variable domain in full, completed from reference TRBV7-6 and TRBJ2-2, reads GAGVSQSPRYKVTKRGQDVALRCDPISGHVSLYWYRQALGQGPEFLTYFNYEAQQDKSGLPNDRFSAERPEGSISTLTIQRTEQRDSAMYRCATGKNTGELFFGEGSRLTVL.